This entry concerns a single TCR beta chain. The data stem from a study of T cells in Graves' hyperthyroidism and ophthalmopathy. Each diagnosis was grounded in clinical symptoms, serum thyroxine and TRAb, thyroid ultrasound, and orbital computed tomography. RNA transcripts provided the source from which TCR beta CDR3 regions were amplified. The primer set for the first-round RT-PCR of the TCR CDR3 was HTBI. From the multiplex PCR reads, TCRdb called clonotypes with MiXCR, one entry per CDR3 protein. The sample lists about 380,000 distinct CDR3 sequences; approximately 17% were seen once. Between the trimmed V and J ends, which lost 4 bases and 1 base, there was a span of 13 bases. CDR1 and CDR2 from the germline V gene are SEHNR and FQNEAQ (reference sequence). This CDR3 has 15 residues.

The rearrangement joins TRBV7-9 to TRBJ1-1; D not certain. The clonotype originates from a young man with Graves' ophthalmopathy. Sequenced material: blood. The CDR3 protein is CASSYGEVWNTEAFF. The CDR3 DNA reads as TGTGCCAGCAGCTACGGCGAGGTTTGGAACACTGAAGCTTTCTTT.